The 27 T cell receptor beta chains below all came from one sample that was sequenced in a study of early T cells in non-severe SARS-CoV-2 infection. MiXCR was run by TCRdb on the 5' RACE reads, yielding one entry per CDR3 protein. In the table there are about 70,000 distinct CDR3 sequences, 14% of which are singletons. The sequenced sample was whole blood, obtained at baseline. These receptors all come from an adult who was a healthcare worker with PCR-confirmed SARS-CoV-2 infection or an uninfected control (not recorded which).

J is TRBJ2-7 and V is TRBV20-1; 12 bases map to TRBD1. V was clipped by 3 bases and J by 7 bases; unmatched bases: 4. The CDR3 covers 13 residues. The V gene's germline CDR1 is DFQATT and CDR2 SNEGSKA (reference sequence). The CDR3, as DNA: TGCAGTGCTAGGGGGACAGGGGGCGAAGAGCAGTACTTC. As protein: CSARGTGGEEQYF.

Only a few counts were recorded for this clonotype. This chain links TRBV14 with TRBJ2-3; tentatively, D is TRBD1 (5 bases). V lost 0 bases, J lost 6 bases, and 7 bases lay in between. The germline CDR1 and CDR2 sequences are SGHDN and FVKESK. The CDR3 contains 13 residues. The CDR3 is CASSQDSGDTQYF. The DNA for the CDR3 is TGTGCCAGCAGCCAAGATTCAGGGGATACGCAGTATTTT.

This clonotype was detected a few times. The genes are TRBV5-1 and TRBJ2-7, with TRBD2 matching over 7 bases. The CDR3 has 15 residues. Per the germline V gene, CDR1 is SGHRS and CDR2 is YFSETQ. The ends lost 6 bases at V and 5 bases at J; junction bases unmatched: 14. The CDR3 sequence is CASTLQDPRGDEQYF. Written as DNA, the CDR3 is TGCGCCAGCACCCTTCAGGACCCCCGGGGGGACGAGCAGTACTTC.

The rearrangement joins TRBV7-2 to TRBJ1-2; 8 bases are shared with TRBD1. This CDR3 contains 14 residues. The germline gives CDR1 SGHTA, CDR2 FQGNSA. After removal of 5 bases from V and 3 bases from J, the junction contained 5 bases not matched to a gene. The CDR3: CASSIGTGDYGYTF. The CDR3 DNA reads as TGTGCCAGCAGCATTGGGACAGGTGACTATGGCTACACCTTC.

In this sample, this clonotype turned up a few times. The CDR3 here is CASSPGAGSKPTGGQYF. CDR3 sequence (DNA): TGTGCCAGCAGCCCAGGGGCTGGGTCCAAACCCACCGGAGGGCAGTACTTC. The chain recombines TRBV3-1 with TRBJ2-7; tentative D call: TRBD1 (6 bases). CDR1 and CDR2 (germline): LGHDT, YNNKEL (reference sequence). The CDR3 covers 17 residues. Trimming cost V 4 bases and J 9 bases, with 28 bases left between them.

This clonotype was picked up a small number of times. J is TRBJ1-2 and V is TRBV3-1; no clear D gene. Germline CDR1 is LGHDT and CDR2 is YNNKEL (reference sequence). The germline V and J ends were trimmed by 5 bases and 0 bases, with 7 bases remaining between them. CDR3 length: 13 amino acids. This CDR3 reads CASSYTSNYGYTF. The CDR3, as DNA: TGTGCCAGCAGCTATACTTCTAACTATGGCTACACCTTC.

The V gene is TRBV11-2, the J gene TRBJ2-3, with D tentatively TRBD1 (8 bases). Germline CDR1 and CDR2: SGHAT and FQNNGV. CDR3 size: 16 residues. Trimming stripped 5 bases from V and 1 base from J, with 16 bases between. CDR3 nucleotide sequence: TGTGCCAGCAGCCAGGGGGCTAGCGGACGCACAGATACGCAGTATTTT. As protein: CASSQGASGRTDTQYF.

The J gene is TRBJ2-7, the V gene TRBV19; 7 bases align to TRBD2. CDR3 length equals 13 residues. Germline V gene lookup returns CDR1 LNHDA and CDR2 SQIVND (reference sequence). J was trimmed by 5 bases and V by 6 bases; bases with no gene match: 7. As DNA, the CDR3 is TGTGCCAGTAGCCAACATCGGGGGGACGAGCAGTACTTC. Protein product: CASSQHRGDEQYF.

This clonotype occurred a few times. The V gene is TRBV5-5, the J gene TRBJ2-1; weak D call: TRBD1 (5 bases). The CDR3 length is 14 residues. The V gene's germline CDR1 is SGHKS and CDR2 YYEKEE (reference sequence). V was pared by 0 bases and J by 3 bases, with 7 bases between. CDR3 loop: CASSLGQSYNEQFF. The CDR3 nucleotides read TGTGCCAGCAGCTTGGGACAGAGCTACAATGAGCAGTTCTTC.

This clonotype has only a few counts. The rearrangement joins TRBV7-7 to TRBJ1-5; D remains ambiguous. From germline, CDR1 is SSHAT and CDR2 FNYEAQ (reference sequence). The CDR3 runs to 16 residues. V was cut by 5 bases and J by 2 bases, with 16 bases left in between. DNA for the CDR3: TGTGCCAGCAGCGATGGAGAGGGCCATGGCAATCAGCCCCAGCATTTT. It yields the protein CASSDGEGHGNQPQHF.

The sample holds many counts of this clonotype. The chain links TRBV2 to TRBJ2-7, with TRBD1 matching 7 bases. CDR3 length: 13 amino acids. V trimming: 6 bases; J trimming: 4 bases; junction bases outside the gene matches: 6. Germline CDR1 reads SNHLY; CDR2 reads FYNNEI. In DNA form, the CDR3 reads TGTGCCAGCAGGGCTGGGACAGCTTACGAGCAGTACTTC. Translating it yields CASRAGTAYEQYF.

The CDR3 DNA reads as TGTGCCAGCAGCCCTCAGGGGGGCCTCACAGATACGCAGTATTTT. Residues: CASSPQGGLTDTQYF. The J gene is TRBJ2-3, the V gene TRBV3-1, with D perhaps TRBD1 (7 bases). The CDR3 sequence is 15 residues long. V dropped 4 bases and J dropped 2 bases, with 13 bases sitting between them. The germline gives CDR1 LGHDT, CDR2 YNNKEL (reference sequence).

The sample holds one count of this clonotype. The chain uses TRBV29-1 and TRBJ2-7; the D is unclear. Germline CDR1 reads SQVTM; CDR2 reads ANQGSEA. The ends were cut back, 7 bases at V and 3 bases at J, with 10 bases in the middle. The CDR3 consists of 11 residues. As DNA, the CDR3 is TGCAGCGCCCGCGAAAACTACGAGCAGTACTTC. This encodes CSARENYEQYF.

This chain connects TRBV20-1 to TRBJ2-4; D is unresolved. V shed 5 bases and J shed 5 bases, with 22 bases lying between them. Germline V gene lookup returns CDR1 DFQATT and CDR2 SNEGSKA (reference sequence). The CDR3 extends over 16 amino acids. DNA of the CDR3: TGCAGTGCTCATCATGAGGCACACATTGTCGAAAACATTCAGTACTTC. Amino acids: CSAHHEAHIVENIQYF.

This clonotype was observed a handful of times. For the CDR3, the DNA is TGTGCCAGCAGTTTATTGGCAGGTAGAAGGAGGGAGACCCAGTACTTC. This sequence encodes CASSLLAGRRRETQYF. The V gene is TRBV28, the J gene TRBJ2-5, with D possibly being TRBD2 (5 bases). V gave up 1 base and J gave up 5 bases, with 17 bases separating them. Per the germline V gene, CDR1 is MDHEN and CDR2 is SYDVKM. The CDR3 is 16 amino acids.

Ten or more counts support this clonotype. The gene calls are TRBV18 and TRBJ2-3, with no clear D. Trimming stripped 0 bases from V and 0 bases from J, with 10 bases between. Looked up from germline, CDR1 is KGHSH and CDR2 is LQKENI. The CDR3 length is 16 residues. CDR3 DNA: TGTGCCAGCTCACCACCGACAATCCCCAGCACAGATACGCAGTATTTT. Its translation: CASSPPTIPSTDTQYF.

This clonotype has ten or more counts. The rearrangement links TRBV4-1 to TRBJ1-4; TRBD1 matches at 10 bases. The CDR3 consists of 17 residues. Germline-derived CDR1 and CDR2 are MGHRA and YSYEKL. Unmatched junction bases numbered 12, after V lost 5 bases and J lost 6 bases. This CDR3 is CASSSSGQGPRDEKLFF. In DNA, the CDR3 is TGCGCCAGCAGCTCGTCGGGACAGGGGCCCCGGGATGAAAAACTGTTTTTT.

Points on this clonotype: This may come from a read error, since a much larger clone is one base off. The CDR3 carries no conserved terminal phenylalanine or tryptophan, so it likely arises from a read error. The rearrangement joins TRBV12-3 or TRBV12-4 to TRBJ2-5; 7 bases line up with TRBD1. The CDR3 consists of 14 residues. V trimming: 6 bases; J trimming: 2 bases; junction bases outside the gene matches: 6. This CDR3 reads CASRSTGQQETQYY. CDR3 coding DNA: TGTGCCAGCAGGTCTACGGGACAGCAAGAGACCCAGTACTAC.

This clonotype showed up just a few times. This chain connects TRBV6-2 or TRBV6-3 to TRBJ2-1, with 8 nucleotides matching TRBD2. The CDR3 runs to 13 residues. With V trimmed by 6 bases and J by 7 bases, 5 bases remained unmatched. The germline V gene encodes CDR1 MNHEY and CDR2 SVGEGT. The CDR3 here is CASRYSGMNEQFF. The CDR3 nucleotides read TGTGCCAGCAGATATAGCGGGATGAATGAGCAGTTCTTC.

The V call is TRBV7-9, the J call TRBJ2-7, with TRBD1 identical over 7 bases. Losses at the gene ends were 4 bases for V and 3 bases for J; bases not matched to a gene: 9. CDR3 size: 15 residues. Germline CDR1 SEHNR, CDR2 FQNEAQ (reference sequence). The CDR3 sequence: CASSSTWDRYYEQYF. As DNA, the CDR3 is TGTGCCAGCAGCTCGACCTGGGACAGATACTACGAGCAGTACTTC.

This clonotype has only a few counts. The chain employs TRBV29-1 and TRBJ2-5, with D uncertain. The CDR3 runs 13 residues. Germline CDR1 reads SQVTM; CDR2 reads ANQGSEA. The germline V and J ends were trimmed by 4 bases and 13 bases, with 22 bases remaining between them. CDR3 nucleotide sequence: TGCAGCGTTGTAACAAGTCCAACCAATTACCCGTACTTC. This translates into CSVVTSPTNYPYF.

The genes are TRBV12-3 or TRBV12-4 and TRBJ2-1; D is perhaps TRBD2 (5 bases). This CDR3 contains 14 residues. Trimming took 2 bases from V and 6 from J, leaving 11 bases between them. The DNA for the CDR3 is TGTGCCAGCAGTTTAATTGCGGGTCCCAATGAGCAGTTCTTC. This codes for CASSLIAGPNEQFF.

This clonotype showed up just a few times. V is TRBV2 and J is TRBJ2-6, with D possibly TRBD2 on 6 matching bases. CDR3 length: 10 residues. Trimming took 8 bases from V and 10 from J, leaving 6 bases between them. Germline values: CDR1 SNHLY, CDR2 FYNNEI. CDR3: CASGGNVLTF. CDR3 DNA: TGTGCCAGCGGGGGGAACGTCCTGACTTTC.

This clonotype has more than one count but fewer than ten. The CDR3 DNA reads as TGCAGTGCTAGAGGCCGGAGCGGATCACCCCTCCACTTT. It translates to CSARGRSGSPLHF. The V and J genes are TRBV20-1 and TRBJ1-6, with unresolved D. The germline V gene encodes CDR1 DFQATT and CDR2 SNEGSKA (reference sequence). Trimming took off 1 base at V and 10 bases at J, with 11 bases between the two ends. The CDR3 extends over 13 amino acids.

Only a few counts were recorded for this clonotype. The CDR3 region has the DNA TGTGCCAGCAGTTTGAACAGGGTCTATGGCTACACCTTC. Translating it yields CASSLNRVYGYTF. This chain joins TRBV28 and TRBJ1-2, with a weak D call TRBD1 (6 bases). Looked up from germline, CDR1 is MDHEN and CDR2 is SYDVKM. V lost 3 bases and J 4 bases, leaving 9 bases between the germline ends. The CDR3 extends over 13 amino acids.

This clonotype has a handful of counts. This chain links TRBV24-1 with TRBJ2-3, with a possible D match to TRBD1 (6 bases). V lost 12 bases and J lost 2, with 17 bases in between. Germline V gives CDR1 KGHDR, CDR2 SFDVKD. The CDR3 has 14 residues. DNA of the CDR3: TGTGCCGCCTCAGGGGCAGCACCCACAGATACGCAGTATTTT. It codes for CAASGAAPTDTQYF.

This clonotype was seen at least ten times. The rearrangement joins TRBV27 to TRBJ2-1, with D unclear. This CDR3 is built from 16 residues. V was clipped by 5 bases and J by 8 bases, with 22 bases between them. Germline loops: CDR1 MNHEY, CDR2 SMNVEV (reference sequence). The chain's CDR3 is CASSGGVSSFFDEQFF. As DNA, the CDR3 is TGTGCCAGCAGTGGCGGTGTAAGTTCCTTCTTTGATGAGCAGTTCTTC.